The 22 T cell receptor beta chains below all came from one sample that was sequenced in a study of T cell changes during pregnancy in multiple sclerosis. The repertoire was sequenced with immunoSEQ multiplex PCR; TCRdb's copy has only in-frame clones and lacks some. The sample lists roughly 29,000 clones, about 93% occurring once. This sample comprised CD4+ T cells from peripheral blood mononuclear cells, obtained after pregnancy. The receptors shown here come from a female donor with multiple sclerosis, enrolled in a pregnancy study.

The V call is TRBV2, the J call TRBJ1-1; D gene ambiguous. V was cut by 3 bases and J by 12 bases, with 17 bases left in between. Germline V CDR1 and CDR2: SNHLY, FYNNEI. This CDR3 has 13 amino acids. CDR3 loop: CASSEDWRVITFF. The CDR3 DNA reads TGTGCCAGCAGTGAGGACTGGAGGGTGATAACTTTCTTT.

The chain joins TRBV11-2 to TRBJ2-7; the match to TRBD2 covers 12 bases. Unmatched junction bases numbered 6, after V lost 6 bases and J lost 3 bases. Looked up from germline, CDR1 is SGHAT and CDR2 is FQNNGV. The CDR3 covers 15 residues. The CDR3 coding sequence is TGTGCCAGCAGTCTCCAGACTAGCGGGAGCTACGAGCAGTACTTC. Encoded protein: CASSLQTSGSYEQYF. Full variable domain (rest looked up from reference TRBV11-2 and TRBJ2-7): EAGVAQSPRYKIIEKRQSVAFWCNPISGHATLYWYQQILGQGPKLLIQFQNNGVVDDSQLPKDRFSAERLKGVDSTLKIQPAKLEDSAVYLCASSLQTSGSYEQYFGPGTRLTVT.

The gene calls are TRBV11-2 and TRBJ2-2, with TRBD2 as a possible D gene (6 bases). V was cut by 4 bases and J by 4 bases, with 10 bases left in between. The CDR3 has 14 amino acids. The germline CDR1 and CDR2 sequences are SGHAT and FQNNGV. CDR3 coding DNA: TGTGCCAGCAGCTCCCAGACTAGCACCGGGGAGCTGTTTTTT. This codes for CASSSQTSTGELFF.

CDR3 nucleotides: TGTGCCACCAGCAGAGATAATAGAAGGACAGGGTTTGCTTATGAGCAGTTCTTC. It translates to CATSRDNRRTGFAYEQFF. The rearrangement links TRBV15 to TRBJ2-1; 8 bases match TRBD1. V lost 0 bases, J lost 8 bases, and 15 bases stayed unmatched. The germline CDR1 and CDR2 sequences are LNHNV and YYDKDF (reference sequence). The CDR3 covers 18 residues.

The chain combines TRBV7-3 with TRBJ2-7; D might be TRBD1 (6 bases). Trimming removed 3 bases at V and 1 base at J, with 10 bases between. The CDR3 has 14 amino acids. Looked up from germline, CDR1 is SGHTA and CDR2 is FQGTGA. CDR3 nucleotides: TGTGCCAGCAGCTTGGGGGCGATGTCCTACGAGCAGTACTTC. This sequence encodes CASSLGAMSYEQYF.

The chain combines TRBV7-2 with TRBJ2-7, with a possible D match to TRBD1 (6 bases). Trimming shortened V by 4 bases and J by 4 bases, and 17 bases separated the two germline ends. This CDR3 is built from 15 residues. Germline V gene sequence: CDR1 SGHTA, CDR2 FQGNSA. The CDR3 DNA reads as TGTGCCAGCAGCTACCACAGGGAGCTTTATTACGAGCAGTACTTC. Its protein product is CASSYHRELYYEQYF.

The DNA of the CDR3 is TGTGCCACCCTGCGTGACACGAACACTGAAGCTTTCTTT. This codes for CATLRDTNTEAFF. The V and J genes are TRBV19 and TRBJ1-1; D not certain. V was shortened by 10 bases and J by 1 base, with 13 bases between the two germline ends. The CDR3 sequence is 13 residues long. CDR1 LNHDA and CDR2 SQIVND come from the germline V gene (reference sequence).

V gene TRBV27 combines with J gene TRBJ2-5; TRBD1 agrees at 9 bases. Losses at the gene ends were 6 bases for V and 4 bases for J; bases not matched to a gene: 18. Germline lookup yields CDR1 MNHEY and CDR2 SMNVEV (reference sequence). This CDR3 is built from 18 residues. The DNA for the CDR3 is TGTGCCAGCAGCCACCAACCGGGACAGGGAGGGGGGGGAGAGACCCAGTACTTC. As protein: CASSHQPGQGGGGETQYF.

The gene calls are TRBV5-1 and TRBJ1-3; 8 nucleotides agree with TRBD1. This CDR3 is 15 amino acids long. The V and J ends lost 4 bases and 1 base, in that order; junction bases with no gene match: 4. Germline V gene sequence: CDR1 SGHRS, CDR2 YFSETQ. DNA for the CDR3: TGCGCCAGCAGCACCCAGGGGGCGTCTGGAAACACCATATATTTT. Protein product: CASSTQGASGNTIYF.

The chain combines TRBV29-1 with TRBJ1-2; the match to TRBD1 covers 7 bases. Germline V CDR1 and CDR2: SQVTM, ANQGSEA. The CDR3 contains 13 residues. V was pared by 0 bases and J by 7 bases, with 5 bases of the junction left unmatched. The CDR3 region has the DNA TGCAGCGTTGAAGACACAGGGGACTTTGGCTACACCTTC. It yields the protein CSVEDTGDFGYTF.

J is TRBJ2-5 and V is TRBV5-1; 9 bases are a match to TRBD1. The length of the CDR3 is 14 residues. V was clipped by 7 bases and J by 4 bases; unmatched bases: 8. Germline V gene data show CDR1 as SGHRS and CDR2 as YFSETQ. The CDR3 loop is CASADPGQGETQYF. The CDR3, as DNA: TGCGCCAGCGCCGACCCGGGACAGGGAGAGACCCAGTACTTC. Full variable domain (remainder filled in from reference TRBV5-1 and TRBJ2-5): KAGVTQTPRYLIKTRGQQVTLSCSPISGHRSVSWYQQTPGQGLQFLFEYFSETQRNKGNFPGRFSGRQFSNSRSEMNVSTLELGDSALYLCASADPGQGETQYFGPGTRLLVL.

V is TRBV7-9 and J is TRBJ1-5; D gene unclear. Between the trimmed V and J ends, which lost 2 bases and 5 bases, there was a span of 4 bases. This CDR3 has 12 amino acids. Looked up from germline, CDR1 is SEHNR and CDR2 is FQNEAQ (reference sequence). CDR3 nucleotides: TGTGCCAGCAGCTTACAGGATCAGCCCCAGCATTTT. Protein product: CASSLQDQPQHF.

This clone was seen more than once but under ten times. V gene TRBV6-1 combines with J gene TRBJ1-5; TRBD1 agrees at 8 bases. Germline CDR1 reads MNHNS; CDR2 reads SASEGT. The V segment lost 6 bases and the J segment 4 bases; nucleotides outside the gene matches: 2. CDR3 size: 13 residues. The chain's CDR3 is CASRRQGNQPQHF. CDR3 sequence (DNA): TGTGCCAGCAGGAGACAGGGGAATCAGCCCCAGCATTTT.

The chain links TRBV4-3 to TRBJ1-2; TRBD1 matches 7 bases. The J segment lost 6 bases and the V segment lost 1 base, leaving 8 bases of the junction unmatched. CDR3 length: 15 amino acids. Germline lookup yields CDR1 LGHNA and CDR2 YSLEER. CDR3 nucleotides: TGCGCCAGCAGCCAAGTTTTGACAGGGCGTAATGGCTACACCTTC. Protein sequence: CASSQVLTGRNGYTF.

J is TRBJ1-4 and V is TRBV4-2; unclear D gene. The V gene lost 2 bases and the J gene lost 1 base, with 14 bases spanning the gap. CDR1 and CDR2 (germline): LGHNA, YNFKEQ. The CDR3 extends over 17 amino acids. This CDR3 is CASSQQTFAQTNEKLFF. The DNA for the CDR3 is TGTGCCAGCAGCCAACAGACTTTTGCCCAAACTAATGAAAAACTGTTTTTT.

The chain links TRBV30 to TRBJ2-7; D possibly corresponds to TRBD1 (6 bases). CDR1 is GTSNPN, CDR2 SVGIG, per germline (reference sequence). The V end was cut by 7 bases, the J end by 4 bases, with 17 bases between. This CDR3 comprises 13 residues. DNA for the CDR3: TGTGCCTACAACAGGGCAAAAGGGTACGAGCAGTACTTC. Its translation is CAYNRAKGYEQYF.

The rearrangement joins TRBV7-8 to TRBJ2-2; a weak D match, TRBD1 (6 bases). Germline V gives CDR1 SGHVS, CDR2 FQNEAQ. The V gene lost 2 bases and the J gene lost 6 bases, with 16 bases spanning the gap. The CDR3 totals 16 residues. CDR3 in DNA: TGTGCCAGCAGCTTATTGCCAGGGGCAGATTCCGGGGAGCTGTTTTTT. Translated, it gives CASSLLPGADSGELFF.

V is TRBV13 and J is TRBJ2-1, with D perhaps matching TRBD2 (5 bases). V lost 6 bases and J lost 7, with 13 bases in between. The CDR3 has 13 residues. CDR1 PRHDT and CDR2 FYEKMQ come from the germline V gene (reference sequence). Written as DNA, the CDR3 is TGTGCCAGCAGTTTTCAGCGAGGGAATGAGCAGTTCTTC. This translates into CASSFQRGNEQFF.

This chain connects TRBV4-1 to TRBJ2-1; possibly TRBD1 for D (6 bases). Germline V gene sequence: CDR1 MGHRA, CDR2 YSYEKL. V lost 0 bases and J 2 bases, leaving 11 bases between the germline ends. This CDR3 is 16 amino acids long. CDR3 nucleotides: TGCGCCAGCAGCCAAGATCGGCAGGGGACCTACAATGAGCAGTTCTTC. It specifies CASSQDRQGTYNEQFF.

The chain has TRBV5-8 and TRBJ1-4; D is unclear. Trimming cost V 4 bases and J 8 bases, with 21 bases left between them. Germline V gene data show CDR1 as SGHTS and CDR2 as YDEGEE. This CDR3 region has 16 residues. DNA of the CDR3: TGTGCCAGCAGCCACCGCGAAGGGCGGGTTTGGGAAAAACTGTTTTTT. Residues: CASSHREGRVWEKLFF.

CDR3 in amino acids: CASTGTGSSGNTIYF. Written as DNA, the CDR3 is TGTGCCAGCACCGGGACAGGGTCCTCTGGAAACACCATATATTTT. This chain uses TRBV6-5 with TRBJ1-3, with 9 bases lining up with TRBD1. The CDR3 spans 15 residues. From germline, CDR1 is MNHEY and CDR2 SVGAGI. V dropped 7 bases and J dropped 0; count of bases not matched to a gene: 4.

The chain links TRBV6-5 to TRBJ1-5, with 8 bases identical to TRBD1. CDR3 length equals 16 residues. Germline CDR1 MNHEY, CDR2 SVGAGI. The V segment lost 0 bases and the J segment 5 bases; nucleotides outside the gene matches: 6. The CDR3 sequence is CASSYSSGTGDQPQHF. CDR3 DNA sequence: TGTGCCAGCAGTTACTCGAGCGGGACAGGCGATCAGCCCCAGCATTTT.